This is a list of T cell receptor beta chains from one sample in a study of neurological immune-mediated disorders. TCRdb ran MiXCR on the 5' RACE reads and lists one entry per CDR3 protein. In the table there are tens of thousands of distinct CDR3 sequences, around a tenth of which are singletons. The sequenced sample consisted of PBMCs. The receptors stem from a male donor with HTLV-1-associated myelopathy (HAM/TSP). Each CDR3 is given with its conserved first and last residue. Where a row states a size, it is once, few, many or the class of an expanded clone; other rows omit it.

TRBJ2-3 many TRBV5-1 CASSLGKTDTQYF
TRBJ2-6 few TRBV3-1 CASSQDPGANVLTF
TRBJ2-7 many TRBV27 CASSRGGRPHGYEQYF
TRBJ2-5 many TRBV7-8 CASSIQAGGTRETQYF
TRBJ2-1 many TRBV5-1 CASSQEGNSYNEQFF
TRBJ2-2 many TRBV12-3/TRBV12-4 CASSLQPTGELFF
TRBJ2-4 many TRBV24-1 CATSGGGLAKNIQYF
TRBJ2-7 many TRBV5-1 CASSQPGLAGGQASHEQYF
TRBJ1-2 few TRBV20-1 CSASDRNYGYTF
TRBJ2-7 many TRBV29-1 CSVPGQGSSYEQYF
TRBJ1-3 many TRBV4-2 CASSQGEHSGNTIYF
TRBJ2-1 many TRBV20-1 CSALLAGFYNEQFF
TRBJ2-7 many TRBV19 CASSAGPEQYF
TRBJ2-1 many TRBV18 CASSPGLDNEQFF
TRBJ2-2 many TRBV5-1 CASSLQEDGLRGGELFF
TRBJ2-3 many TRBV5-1 CASTEGSSTDTQYF
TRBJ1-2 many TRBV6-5 CASSYSGGKGYTF
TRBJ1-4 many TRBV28 CASSRAGTGNEKLFF
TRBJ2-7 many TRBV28 CASSLRAGGTYEQYF
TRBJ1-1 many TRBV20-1 CSATLSRDGKMNTEAFF
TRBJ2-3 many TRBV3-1 CASSQAVGTDTQYF
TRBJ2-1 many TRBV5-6 CASSRARNEQFF
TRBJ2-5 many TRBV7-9 CASSQARGPQETQYF
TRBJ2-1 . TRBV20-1 CSASPGIYEQFF
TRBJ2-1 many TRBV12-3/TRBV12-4 CASTWRVPLYNEQFF
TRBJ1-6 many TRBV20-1 CSAYNRNSPLHF
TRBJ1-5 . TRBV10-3 CAISVSVGSNQPQHF
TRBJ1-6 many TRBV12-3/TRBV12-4 CASSSLPGNSPLHF
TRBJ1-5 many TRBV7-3 CASSPRGGGNQPQHF
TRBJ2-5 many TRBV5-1 CASSVSLAGVETQYF
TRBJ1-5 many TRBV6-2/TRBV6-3 CASSPDNYQPQHF
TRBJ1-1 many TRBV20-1 CSARRDAMNTEAFF
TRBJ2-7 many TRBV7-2 CASSPQIGDYEQYF
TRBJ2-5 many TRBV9 CASSVGRRAQETQYF
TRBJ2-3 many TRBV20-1 CSAHLWDRASTDTQYF
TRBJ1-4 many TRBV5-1 CASSLDVPEKLFF
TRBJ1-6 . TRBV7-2 CASSSDGDRGMNSPLHF
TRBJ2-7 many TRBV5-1 CASSIDRGEQYF
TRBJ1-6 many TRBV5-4 CASSLKAGSNSPLHF
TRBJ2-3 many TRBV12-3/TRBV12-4 CASSPGLDTDTQYF
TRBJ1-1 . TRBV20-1 CSARYPQGLCTEAFF
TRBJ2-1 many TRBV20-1 CSATGTGNNNEQFF
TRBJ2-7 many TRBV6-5 CASSYSGRGYEQYF
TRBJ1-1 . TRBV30 CAWSEDTEAFF
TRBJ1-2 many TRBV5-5 CASRRDSFYGYTF
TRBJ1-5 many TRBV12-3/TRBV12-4 CASSFGRREPQHF
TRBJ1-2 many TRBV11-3 CASSSGIRDGYGYTF
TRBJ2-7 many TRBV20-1 CSAHRRVAYEQYF
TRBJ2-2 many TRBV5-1 CASSESGTGVEGELFF
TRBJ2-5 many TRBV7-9 CASSSWTSGSTPILETQYF